This record covers a single TCR beta chain. It lacks a known antigen. Within one base of it there is no much larger clone, and no base qualities were kept. The sample originates from a study of blood T cell repertoires in COVID-19 (dated by TCRdb to 2019 to 2021). About the investigation overall: Samples covering the acute and convalescent phases of COVID-19 were provided by collaborators in the United States, Italy and Spain. The prospective study material was composed of cDNA or gDNA derived from T cells, B-cell-depleted T cells, or PBMCs. The dataset comprised deeply sampled blood TCRbeta repertoires from subjects exposed to, actively infected with, or recovered from COVID-19. The repertoires were made available in a free public database intended to serve as a resource for research on the immune response to SARS-CoV-2. Samples came from the ongoing ImmuneRACE study (first 160 participants) plus 1,254 subjects from 6 global collaborators. The sample metadata nearly always contained a de-identified subject ID, COVID-19 status, age in years and sex. Where HLA class I and class II types were available, the types were taken from metadata supplied by the sample provider, not from assay-based typing. Beyond this particular receptor, the publication reports: The quantity of clinical and demographic metadata differed by source and by participant and was supplied without curation.

The junction shows trimming of 3 bases on V and 5 bases on J, plus 13 bases between the germline ends. The CDR3 goes from the cysteine to the phenylalanine over 15 residues. CDR3 DNA only is kept here, 45 bases in frame from base 1. The germline V gene sets CDR1 to MNHEY and CDR2 to SVGEGT. TCRbeta CDR3 regions were amplified from genomic DNA by means of the immunoSEQ Assay, a bias-controlled multiplex PCR. Under the source paper's analysis protocol: The number of nucleated cells in each sample was estimated by amplification of reference gene primers within the assay. To quantify the absolute abundance of each unique TCRbeta CDR3 rearrangement, sequence reads were collapsed and filtered. Productive Simpson clonality was computed per sample as the square root of Simpson's diversity index over productive rearrangements. TCRdb holds this immuneACCESS table with in-frame rearrangements only. Some clones are missing; in checked studies, unresolved V genes explain under half, and the rest has no known cause. V, J and clone size are those of that table, while D and trimming were read from the DNA. This sample has about 76,000 clones in its table, and around 87% of those were observed once. Together, the top ten hold over 25% of the sample.

Whole blood was collected in K2EDTA tubes by collaborating institutions according to the institutions' own protocols. For TCRbeta analysis, collaborators shipped samples as frozen whole blood, isolated PBMCs, or DNA extracted from either of those sample types. The receptor was isolated from a woman older than 75 with active or convalescent COVID-19. Sequencing input: peripheral blood. Recombination linked TRBV6-2 or TRBV6-3 to TRBJ2-2; TRBD2 is a weak D gene call, 5 bases matching. The sequenced DNA: TGTGCCAGCAGTTATGGTCACCCGGGAACCGGGGAGCTGTTTTTT. This translates into CASSYGHPGTGELFF.